Shown below are 11 T cell receptor beta chains from a single sample sequenced in a study of T cell responses to AZD1222 COVID-19 vaccine. Sequenced by immunoSEQ multiplex PCR; TCRdb stores in-frame clones only, minus some. Of roughly 120,000 clones listed, around 92% are singletons. The starting material was peripheral blood, obtained on day 0 of AZD1222 vaccination. Every receptor here comes from an adult in good health.

This sequence joins TRBV7-9 and TRBJ2-2; D perhaps matches TRBD2 (5 bases). Germline-derived CDR1 and CDR2 are SEHNR and FQNEAQ (reference sequence). Trimming cost V 6 bases and J 4 bases, with 21 bases left between them. This CDR3 spans 17 amino acids. In DNA, the CDR3 is TGTGCCAGCAGTCCGGACGAGTGGCCTCGGGGCACCGGGGAGCTGTTTTTT. Protein sequence: CASSPDEWPRGTGELFF.

The V and J genes are TRBV11-1 and TRBJ2-2; D is uncertain. This CDR3 is 12 amino acids long. Germline CDR1 and CDR2: SGHAT and FQDESV (reference sequence). Trimming shortened V by 2 bases and J by 4 bases, and 2 bases separated the two germline ends. CDR3: CASSLSTGELFF. Here the CDR3 DNA reads TGTGCCAGCAGCTTATCCACCGGGGAGCTGTTTTTT.

The chain links TRBV9 to TRBJ1-1, with D unclear. This CDR3 has 13 amino acids. V was shortened by 2 bases and J by 1 base, with 6 bases between the two germline ends. Germline V gene data show CDR1 as SGDLS and CDR2 as YYNGEE. CDR3 amino acids: CASSVWENTEAFF. The CDR3 coding sequence is TGTGCCAGCAGCGTGTGGGAGAACACTGAAGCTTTCTTT.

The chain is built from TRBV5-4 and TRBJ1-5, with D maybe TRBD1 (6 bases). The CDR3 is made up of 13 amino acids. The ends were cut back, 4 bases at V and 9 bases at J, with 14 bases in the middle. Per germline, CDR1 SGHNT and CDR2 YYREEE (reference sequence). For the CDR3, the DNA is TGTGCCAGCAGCAAGGACAGTTTTCGGCCCCAGCATTTT. Encoded protein: CASSKDSFRPQHF.

The chain recombines TRBV19 with TRBJ1-6; the D gene is possibly TRBD1 (6 bases). Looked up from germline, CDR1 is LNHDA and CDR2 is SQIVND (reference sequence). This CDR3 has 18 residues. The V and J ends lost 7 bases and 6 bases respectively, with 25 bases between them. The CDR3 here is CASTLRSIQGTGNSPLHF. CDR3 coding DNA: TGTGCCAGTACCCTCCGATCTATACAGGGAACGGGTAATTCACCCCTCCACTTT.

In its sample, this clone was seen once. V is TRBV15 and J is TRBJ1-1; D is possibly TRBD1 (5 bases). The CDR3 is made up of 17 amino acids. V was pared by 1 base and J by 0 bases, with 15 bases between. Germline V gene lookup returns CDR1 LNHNV and CDR2 YYDKDF (reference sequence). The CDR3 DNA follows: TGTGCCACCAGCAGAGTACGGGGGGTGGGACTGAACACTGAAGCTTTCTTT. As protein: CATSRVRGVGLNTEAFF.

The CDR3 DNA reads as TGTGCCAGCAGCTTGGGACAGGGCTATGGTAACACCGGGGAGCTGTTTTTT. It encodes CASSLGQGYGNTGELFF. V usage is TRBV7-9 and J usage is TRBJ2-2; 9 bases are shared with TRBD1. Unmatched junction bases numbered 7, after V lost 3 bases and J lost 2 bases. This CDR3 spans 17 amino acids. Germline-derived CDR1 and CDR2 are SEHNR and FQNEAQ (reference sequence).

The genes are TRBV27 and TRBJ1-6; D is possibly TRBD1 (5 bases). Germline V gene data show CDR1 as MNHEY and CDR2 as SMNVEV (reference sequence). The V end was cut by 5 bases, the J end by 9 bases, with 17 bases between. The CDR3 length is 15 residues. Written as DNA, the CDR3 is TGTGCCAGCAGTCTGTATCAGGGTCGTGGTTCACCCCTCCACTTT. It specifies CASSLYQGRGSPLHF.

V gene TRBV25-1 combines with J gene TRBJ1-2, with D uncertain. V was clipped by 3 bases and J by 6 bases, with 14 bases between them. Germline CDR1 and CDR2: MGHDK and SYGVNS. The CDR3 length is 14 residues. Written as DNA, the CDR3 is TGTGCCAGCAGTGACCGCAGATCGAGCCATGGCTACACCTTC. This encodes CASSDRRSSHGYTF.

The chain joins TRBV27 to TRBJ2-7; tentatively, D is TRBD1 or TRBD2 (5 bases each). CDR1 is MNHEY, CDR2 SMNVEV, per germline (reference sequence). This CDR3 has 14 amino acids. The germline V and J ends were trimmed by 4 bases and 0 bases, with 10 bases remaining between them. The CDR3 protein is CASSYAGTSYEQYF. The CDR3 DNA reads as TGTGCCAGCAGTTACGCCGGGACCTCCTACGAGCAGTACTTC.

The J gene is TRBJ1-2, the V gene TRBV3-1 (or the pseudogene TRBV3-2); the D gene is possibly TRBD1 (6 bases). The CDR3 spans 15 residues. V was cut by 0 bases and J by 4 bases, with 12 bases left in between. Germline values: CDR1 LGHDT, CDR2 YNNKEL (reference sequence). The CDR3 region is CASSQDGAGAYGYTF. The CDR3 bases are TGTGCCAGCAGCCAAGATGGGGCAGGGGCCTATGGCTACACCTTC.